The entry below describes one T cell receptor beta chain. The CDR3 loop spans 15 amino acids. The V end was cut by 1 base, the J end by 1 base, with 9 bases between. Germline loops: CDR1 SGHTA, CDR2 FQGTGA. PCR was performed using 60 Vbeta and 13 Jbeta primers. This table comes from immunoSEQ multiplex PCR, and its TCRdb copy is limited to in-frame clones, with some not included. The table records around 95,000 clones, about 74% of them present only once. These data belong to a study of cytomegalovirus exposure and HLA in healthy donors. This chain connects TRBV7-3 to TRBJ2-3; D is perhaps TRBD2 (6 bases). Material for sequencing was PBMCs. This receptor was taken from a male donor in good health and CMV-seronegative. This CDR3 reads CASSLNPGGTDTQYF. Written as DNA, the CDR3 is TGTGCCAGCAGCTTAAATCCGGGAGGCACAGATACGCAGTATTTT.